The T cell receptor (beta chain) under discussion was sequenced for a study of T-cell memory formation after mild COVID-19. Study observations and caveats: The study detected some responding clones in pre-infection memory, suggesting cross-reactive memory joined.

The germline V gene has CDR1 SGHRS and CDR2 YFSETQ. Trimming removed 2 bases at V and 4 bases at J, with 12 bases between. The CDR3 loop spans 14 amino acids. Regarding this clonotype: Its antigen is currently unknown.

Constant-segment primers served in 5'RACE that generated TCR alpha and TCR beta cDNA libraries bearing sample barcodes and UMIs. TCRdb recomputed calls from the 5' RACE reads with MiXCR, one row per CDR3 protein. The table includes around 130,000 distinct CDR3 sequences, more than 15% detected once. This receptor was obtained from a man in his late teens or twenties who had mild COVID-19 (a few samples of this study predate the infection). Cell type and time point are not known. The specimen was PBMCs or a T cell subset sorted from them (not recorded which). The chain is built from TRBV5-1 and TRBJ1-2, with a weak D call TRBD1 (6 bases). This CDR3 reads CASSLEDRTYGYTF. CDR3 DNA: TGCGCCAGCAGCTTAGAGGACAGAACCTATGGCTACACCTTC.